These T cell receptor beta chains were read from a single sample in a study of cytomegalovirus exposure and HLA in healthy donors. Only in-frame clones appear in the TCRdb table, and some are missing; sequencing was by immunoSEQ multiplex PCR. The data show about 360,000 clones, 75% to 90% seen once. Sequenced material: PBMCs. These receptors all come from a woman aged 18-29 years in good health and CMV-seronegative. The CDR3 runs from the conserved cysteine through the conserved F or W. The D gene is left open where the match is weak. Clone size is not always given. Where it is, it says once, few, many or a class for expanded clones.

v_call: TRBV7-3; clone_size: -; j_call: TRBJ2-7; d_call: -; cdr3_nt: TGTGCCAGCAGTTACTCCCCAGGGTACGAGCAGTACTTC; cdr3_aa: CASSYSPGYEQYF
v_call: TRBV18; clone_size: -; j_call: TRBJ2-2; d_call: -; cdr3_nt: TGTGCCAGCTCACCTTCCGACAGAACCGGGGAGCTGTTTTTT; cdr3_aa: CASSPSDRTGELFF
v_call: TRBV28; clone_size: -; j_call: TRBJ1-1; d_call: -; cdr3_nt: TGTGCCAGCAGTTTATCTGGGCCCACTGAAGCTTTCTTT; cdr3_aa: CASSLSGPTEAFF
v_call: TRBV15; clone_size: -; j_call: TRBJ1-2; d_call: -; cdr3_nt: TGTGCCACCAGCAGAGATCACGAACAGCCCTTAACCGGCTACACCTTC; cdr3_aa: CATSRDHEQPLTGYTF
v_call: TRBV4-1; clone_size: once; j_call: TRBJ2-1; d_call: TRBD1; cdr3_nt: TGCGCCAGCAGCCAACCGGGACAGGGAACAGGGAAGCAGTTCTTC; cdr3_aa: CASSQPGQGTGKQFF
v_call: TRBV5-4; clone_size: -; j_call: TRBJ2-3; d_call: TRBD2; cdr3_nt: TGTGCCAGCAGCTTCGGTCTAGCGGGCGCGCGCACAGATACGCAGTATTTT; cdr3_aa: CASSFGLAGARTDTQYF
v_call: TRBV30; clone_size: -; j_call: TRBJ2-4; d_call: -; cdr3_nt: TGTGCCTGGAGTGCCCAAACACTACGTCGACGAGACGTTCAGTACTTC; cdr3_aa: CAWSAQTLRRRDVQYF
v_call: TRBV7-8; clone_size: -; j_call: TRBJ1-4; d_call: TRBD1; cdr3_nt: TGTGCCAGCAGCCGGGACAGCCGTAATGAAAAACTGTTTTTT; cdr3_aa: CASSRDSRNEKLFF
v_call: TRBV30; clone_size: -; j_call: TRBJ2-7; d_call: TRBD1; cdr3_nt: TGTGCCTGGAGTGTATATGGGACAGGGTACGAGCAGTACTTC; cdr3_aa: CAWSVYGTGYEQYF
v_call: TRBV27; clone_size: -; j_call: TRBJ2-3; d_call: TRBD2; cdr3_nt: TGTGCCAGCAGTTGGCTTGGTAGCGGGGCCACAGATACGCAGTATTTT; cdr3_aa: CASSWLGSGATDTQYF
v_call: TRBV15; clone_size: -; j_call: TRBJ2-2; d_call: TRBD1; cdr3_nt: TGTGCCACCAGCAGAGTGGAGATACAGGGGAGGAACACCGGGGAGCTGTTTTTT; cdr3_aa: CATSRVEIQGRNTGELFF